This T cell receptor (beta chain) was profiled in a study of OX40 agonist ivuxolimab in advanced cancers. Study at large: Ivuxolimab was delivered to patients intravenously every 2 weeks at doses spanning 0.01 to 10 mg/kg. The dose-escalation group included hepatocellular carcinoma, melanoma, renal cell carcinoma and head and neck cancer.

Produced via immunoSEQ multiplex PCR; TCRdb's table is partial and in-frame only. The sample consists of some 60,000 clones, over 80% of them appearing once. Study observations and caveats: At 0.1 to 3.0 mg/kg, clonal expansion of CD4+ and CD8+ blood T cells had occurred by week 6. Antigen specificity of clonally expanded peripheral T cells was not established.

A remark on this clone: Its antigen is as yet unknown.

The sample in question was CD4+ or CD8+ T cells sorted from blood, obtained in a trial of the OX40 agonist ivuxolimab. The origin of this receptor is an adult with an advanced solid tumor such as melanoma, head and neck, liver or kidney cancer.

The DNA of the CDR3 is TGTGCCAGCTCACCACCGAAGCTCCCGTTCGCGAACACCGGGGAGCTGTTTTTT. It is translated as CASSPPKLPFANTGELFF. V is TRBV18 and J is TRBJ2-2, with unresolved D. Trimming took 0 bases from V and 0 from J, leaving 14 bases between them. The germline V gene has CDR1 KGHSH and CDR2 LQKENI. There are 18 residues in the CDR3.